These 11 T cell receptor beta chains were all obtained from the same sample, sequenced in a study of T cells in localized non-small cell lung cancer. Data came from immunoSEQ multiplex PCR; TCRdb stores just in-frame clones and leaves some out. The data hold about 560 clones, with 20% to 30% observed a single time. This material consisted of lung tumor tissue, taken before any cancer treatment. These receptors came from a woman between 35 and 70 years old with stage II squamous cell lung carcinoma.

This clone showed up just a few times. The chain carries TRBV11-3 and TRBJ2-1; 8 nucleotides align to TRBD1. This CDR3 contains 19 residues. CDR1 and CDR2 from the germline V gene are SGHNT and YENEEA. Trimming removed 2 bases from V and 2 bases from J; junction bases left unmatched: 14. The CDR3 spells CASSLFGQGPVETYNEQFF. CDR3 DNA: TGTGCCAGCAGCTTATTCGGACAGGGCCCCGTTGAAACCTACAATGAGCAGTTCTTC.

By sample share, this clone is medium-sized. The chain has TRBV6-8 and TRBJ1-4, with 8 bases matching TRBD1. Unmatched junction bases numbered 7, after V lost 0 bases and J lost 7 bases. The CDR3 length is 16 residues. Germline CDR1 and CDR2: MNHGY and SAAAGT. The CDR3 DNA sequence: TGTGCCAGCAGTTACTCGGTGGGACAGGTACCTGAAAAACTGTTTTTT. It translates to CASSYSVGQVPEKLFF.

V gene TRBV11-3 combines with J gene TRBJ1-1; 7 bases map to TRBD1. J gave up 1 base and V 3 bases, and 8 bases lay outside the gene matches. Germline V CDR1 and CDR2: SGHNT, YENEEA. This CDR3 is 16 amino acids long. The CDR3 protein is CASSLVAGQKNTEAFF. CDR3 coding DNA: TGTGCCAGCAGCTTGGTCGCGGGACAGAAGAACACTGAAGCTTTCTTT.

J is TRBJ1-1 and V is TRBV5-1, with D possibly TRBD1 on 5 matching bases. V lost 0 bases and J 3 bases, leaving 9 bases between the germline ends. From germline, CDR1 is SGHRS and CDR2 YFSETQ. CDR3 length: 14 amino acids. The CDR3 bases are TGCGCCAGCAGCTTGGGGGGCCTCGACACTGAAGCTTTCTTT. Residues: CASSLGGLDTEAFF.

The chain carries TRBV28 and TRBJ1-6; D is undetermined. CDR1 is MDHEN and CDR2 is SYDVKM in the germline V gene. V lost 11 bases, J lost 0 bases, and 14 bases lay in between. The CDR3 consists of 15 residues. In DNA, the CDR3 is TGTGCCTCCGGGGAACTAAGCTCCTATAATTCACCCCTCCACTTT. It specifies CASGELSSYNSPLHF.

This clone was seen more than once but under ten times. The CDR3 reads CASRLQEDSGNTIYF. CDR3 sequence (DNA): TGTGCCAGCAGACTACAGGAAGACTCTGGAAACACCATATATTTT. V gene TRBV6-8 combines with J gene TRBJ1-3; TRBD1 might be the D (5 bases). CDR3 size: 15 residues. The ends were cut back, 6 bases at V and 0 bases at J, with 12 bases in the middle. CDR1 and CDR2 from the germline V gene are MNHGY and SAAAGT.

There are a few counts of this clone. J is TRBJ1-2 and V is TRBV11-3, with a tentative D call TRBD1 (5 bases). There are 16 residues in the CDR3. Germline values: CDR1 SGHNT, CDR2 YENEEA. Trimming pared 3 bases from V and 4 bases from J, leaving 18 bases between. The CDR3 bases are TGTGCCAGCAGCTTGGTCCTGGGACCGACGTCCTATGGCTACACCTTC. As protein: CASSLVLGPTSYGYTF.

The chain carries TRBV18 and TRBJ2-3; TRBD2 might be the D (6 bases). Germline lookup yields CDR1 KGHSH and CDR2 LQKENI. The CDR3 runs to 16 residues. The V end lost 3 bases, the J end lost 0 bases, and 13 bases lay between the germline ends. CDR3: CASSPTQGLSTDTQYF. Written as DNA, the CDR3 is TGTGCCAGCTCACCGACGCAGGGACTTAGCACAGATACGCAGTATTTT. The variable domain in full, with the rest retrieved from reference TRBV18 and TRBJ2-3, is NAGVMQNPRHLVRRRGQEARLRCSPMKGHSHVYWYRQLPEEGLKFMVYLQKENIIDESGMPKERFSAEFPKEGPSILRIQQVVRGDSAAYFCASSPTQGLSTDTQYFGPGTRLTVL.

This rearrangement joins TRBV4-1 to TRBJ2-6; D is uncertain. The V and J ends lost 0 bases and 4 bases respectively, with 16 bases between them. CDR1 and CDR2 from the germline V gene are MGHRA and YSYEKL. The CDR3 totals 18 residues. CDR3 in amino acids: CASSQDYAARSGANVLTF. CDR3 in DNA: TGCGCCAGCAGCCAAGATTACGCAGCCAGGTCCGGGGCCAACGTCCTGACTTTC.

The chain couples TRBV10-3 to TRBJ1-1; D not certain. Per germline, CDR1 ENHRY and CDR2 SYGVKD. This CDR3 region has 15 residues. V lost 0 bases to trimming and J lost 0 bases, with 8 bases between them. The CDR3 loop reads CAISESQDLNTEAFF. CDR3 in DNA: TGTGCCATCAGTGAGTCTCAGGACTTGAACACTGAAGCTTTCTTT.

This clone was seen a few times. The gene calls are TRBV4-1 and TRBJ1-2, with D unclear. Per germline, CDR1 MGHRA and CDR2 YSYEKL. This CDR3 is built from 17 residues. Trimming removed 0 bases at V and 8 bases at J, with 22 bases between. The CDR3 sequence is CASSQDEGTPGMRGYTF. The CDR3 DNA reads as TGCGCCAGCAGCCAAGATGAAGGAACCCCGGGTATGAGAGGCTACACCTTC.